This T cell receptor (beta chain) was captured by sequencing in a study of blood T cells in healthy people across ages. Isolation of PBMCs gave at least 6.5 million cells per sample. Through a sample-barcoded 5' primer and a J-beta primer mix, a second PCR was run for roughly 7 to 12 cycles. Researchers report that each sample yielded at least 2.5 million CDR3-containing paired-end reads. TCRdb reprocessed the 5' RACE reads with MiXCR, giving one entry per CDR3 protein. The data show roughly 2 million distinct CDR3 sequences, roughly 52% seen once. This sequence was found in a woman in her thirties or forties in good health. Material for sequencing was blood.

The chain's CDR3 is CASSRTGFHEQFF. The CDR3 DNA reads TGTGCCAGCAGCAGAACAGGGTTCCATGAGCAGTTCTTC. The chain couples TRBV6-5 to TRBJ2-1; D is perhaps TRBD1 (6 bases). The CDR3 extends over 13 amino acids. Germline CDR1 reads MNHEY; CDR2 reads SVGAGI. V was cut by 6 bases and J by 8 bases, with 14 bases left in between.